Below, 13 T cell receptor beta chains from the same sample are listed, as sequenced in a study of T cells after yellow fever vaccination. From the 5' RACE reads, TCRdb called clonotypes with MiXCR, one entry per CDR3 protein. The sample holds some 250,000 distinct CDR3 sequences; over 3% are singletons and the top ten take around 19%. Specimen: PBMCs, collected 15 days after the yellow fever booster vaccination. The receptors here all came from a man aged 18 to 35 who received the YFV17D yellow fever vaccine.

V and J are TRBV4-3 and TRBJ2-7, with D unclear. The V end was cut by 4 bases, the J end by 4 bases, with 11 bases between. The CDR3 has 13 amino acids. CDR1 is LGHNA, CDR2 YSLEER, per germline. CDR3 in DNA: TGCGCCAGCAGCCCTGCGTCCGGGTACGAGCAGTACTTC. Translated, it gives CASSPASGYEQYF.

This clonotype was recorded many times. The genes are TRBV29-1 and TRBJ2-2; D perhaps matches TRBD1 (6 bases). Looked up from germline, CDR1 is SQVTM and CDR2 is ANQGSEA. The CDR3 runs 14 residues. The V end lost 6 bases, the J end lost 2 bases, and 13 bases lay between the germline ends. Written as DNA, the CDR3 is TGCAGCGTCCAGGACAGTGGAAACACCGGGGAGCTGTTTTTT. Residues: CSVQDSGNTGELFF.

The table lists this clonotype with many counts. The rearrangement joins TRBV4-3 to TRBJ1-1, with D hard to call. Germline V lookup: CDR1 LGHNA, CDR2 YSLEER. V was shortened by 3 bases and J by 8 bases, with 4 bases between the two germline ends. The CDR3 consists of 10 residues. The CDR3, as DNA: TGCGCCAGCAGCCAGGTGGAAGCTTTCTTT. Amino acid sequence: CASSQVEAFF.

In this sample, this clonotype turned up many times. The chain uses TRBV4-3 and TRBJ1-4, with D possibly matching TRBD1 (6 bases). CDR1 is LGHNA, CDR2 YSLEER, per germline. V was trimmed by 4 bases and J by 7 bases, leaving 16 bases between them. This CDR3 region has 15 residues. The DNA for the CDR3 is TGCGCCAGCAGCCGAGTACAGGGAGACGGTGAAAAACTGTTTTTT. Its translation: CASSRVQGDGEKLFF.

This clonotype was detected ten times or more. This chain connects TRBV18 to TRBJ2-7; D is undetermined. This CDR3 comprises 15 residues. The ends were cut back, 3 bases at V and 3 bases at J, with 15 bases in the middle. The germline gives CDR1 KGHSH, CDR2 LQKENI. In DNA, the CDR3 is TGTGCCAGCTCACCTAGTGGGTTGGGGTACTACGAGCAGTACGTC. Translating it yields CASSPSGLGYYEQYV.

In this sample, this clonotype turned up many times. The chain is built from TRBV18 and TRBJ2-2, with unresolved D. Germline-derived CDR1 and CDR2 are KGHSH and LQKENI. This CDR3 is built from 12 residues. V dropped 8 bases and J dropped 4 bases, with 8 bases sitting between them. DNA for the CDR3: TGTGCCAGCCCATCACCCACCGGGGAGCTGTTTTTT. Translating it yields CASPSPTGELFF.

At least ten counts were recorded for this clonotype. The J gene is TRBJ2-7, the V gene TRBV7-2; 12 nucleotides align to TRBD2. CDR1 and CDR2 from the germline V gene are SGHTA and FQGNSA. The CDR3 covers 15 residues. DNA of the CDR3: TGTGCCAGCAGCCCACTAGCGGGGGGACTCTACGTGCAGTACGTC. It translates to CASSPLAGGLYVQYV.

This clonotype was seen many times. This chain links TRBV11-2 with TRBJ2-7; D perhaps matches TRBD1 (6 bases). This CDR3 spans 14 amino acids. Trimming stripped 5 bases from V and 1 base from J, with 12 bases between. The germline gives CDR1 SGHAT, CDR2 FQNNGV. CDR3 nucleotide sequence: TGTGCCAGCAGCGGACAGAGTGTATCCTACGAGCAGTACTTC. Amino acids: CASSGQSVSYEQYF.

This clonotype has a count of ten or more. V gene TRBV7-2 combines with J gene TRBJ1-2; 9 bases are shared with TRBD1. The CDR3 sequence is 16 residues long. The germline V gene encodes CDR1 SGHTA and CDR2 FQGNSA. Trimming at V came to 6 bases and at J to 3 bases, leaving 11 bases not matched to a gene. In DNA, the CDR3 is TGTGCCAGCAGGCCGGGACAGGGTTCTGGCGACTATGGCTACACCTTC. Its protein is CASRPGQGSGDYGYTF.

This clonotype was seen repeatedly, ten times or more. CDR3 sequence: CASSPVGANEQFF. As DNA, the CDR3 is TGTGCCAGCTCACCAGTGGGGGCTAATGAGCAGTTCTTC. The V gene is TRBV18, the J gene TRBJ2-1; TRBD1 is a possible D gene (6 bases). The CDR3 length is 13 residues. The ends were cut back, 2 bases at V and 7 bases at J, with 9 bases in the middle. CDR1 and CDR2 (germline): KGHSH, LQKENI. The full variable domain, with the rest looked up from reference TRBV18 and TRBJ2-1, is NAGVMQNPRHLVRRRGQEARLRCSPMKGHSHVYWYRQLPEEGLKFMVYLQKENIIDESGMPKERFSAEFPKEGPSILRIQQVVRGDSAAYFCASSPVGANEQFFGPGTRLTVL.

This clonotype has ten or more counts. The V call is TRBV10-2, the J call TRBJ2-5; 7 positions agree with TRBD2. The CDR3 is 13 residues long. The germline V gene has CDR1 WSHSY and CDR2 SAAADI. With 7 bases clipped from V and 0 bases from J, the junction kept 2 bases outside the gene matches. The chain's CDR3 is CASTGGNQETQYF. The CDR3 DNA reads as TGCGCCAGCACCGGGGGGAACCAAGAGACCCAGTACTTC.

This clonotype was counted at least ten times. The chain couples TRBV20-1 to TRBJ2-5; D possibly uses TRBD1 or TRBD2 (5 bases each). Trimming took 0 bases from V and 5 from J, leaving 10 bases between them. CDR3 length: 13 amino acids. Germline CDR1 DFQATT, CDR2 SNEGSKA (reference sequence). This CDR3 reads CSARDPGTETQYF. CDR3 nucleotide sequence: TGCAGTGCTAGAGATCCGGGGACGGAGACCCAGTACTTC.

V is TRBV5-8 and J is TRBJ2-3; no reliable D call. CDR3 length: 15 amino acids. The ends were cut back, 4 bases at V and 0 bases at J, with 12 bases in the middle. CDR1 and CDR2 (germline): SGHTS, YDEGEE. DNA for the CDR3: TGTGCCAGCAGCGGCGGAAAAACTAGCACAGATACGCAGTATTTT. It is translated as CASSGGKTSTDTQYF.